The sequence of this T cell receptor beta chain was determined in a study of blood T cell repertoires in COVID-19 (dated by TCRdb to the early 2020s). Study-level background: The collaborator samples originated in the United States, Italy and Spain and spanned the acute and convalescent phases of COVID-19. Samples were obtained from the ongoing ImmuneRACE study (first 160 participants) and from about 1,300 subjects provided by 6 global collaborators. The dataset comprised deeply sampled blood TCRbeta repertoires from subjects exposed to, actively infected with, or recovered from COVID-19. Nearly every sample came with metadata listing a de-identified subject ID, COVID-19 status, age in years and sex. The material from the prospective study consisted of cDNA or gDNA derived from T cells, B-cell-depleted T cells, or PBMCs. A freely available public database, intended as a resource for researchers studying the immune response to SARS-CoV-2, is where the repertoires were released. Where available, HLA class I and class II types were taken from metadata supplied by the sample provider and were not determined by assay-based typing.

The immunoSEQ Assay, a bias-controlled multiplex PCR, was used to amplify TCRbeta CDR3 regions from genomic DNA. Turning to the authors' computational methods: Nucleated cell counts per sample were estimated from amplification of reference gene primers within the assay. Sequence reads were collapsed and filtered to measure the absolute abundance of every unique TCRbeta CDR3 rearrangement. For each sample, productive Simpson clonality was calculated as the square root of Simpson's diversity index across productive rearrangements. Here the immuneACCESS table is served through TCRdb, limited to in-frame sequences with V and J called. Missing clones are a known gap in these copies; in checked studies unresolved V genes cover under half, and the rest lacks a known reason. That table gives V, J and clone size, and the DNA gave D and trimming. In all, the sample holds some 300,000 clones, and approximately 85% of those were seen once. Jointly, the top ten make up around 1% of the sample.

General study outcomes and caveats: Clinical and demographic metadata were provided uncurated, with the amount varying by source and participant.

V ends up 0 bases short and J 9 bases short, with an unmatched junction base count of 16. CDR1 and CDR2 are drawn from the germline V gene: SGDLS, YYNGEE. Spanning cysteine to phenylalanine, the CDR3 consists of 18 amino acids. The CDR3 DNA has 54 bases and is translated from base 1. Details on this clone: No cognate antigen has been identified for it. No base quality values were provided; no much bigger clone lies one nucleotide off.

Enrolling through a virtual design, the prospective study's participants ranged in age from roughly 18 to 90 years and lived across 24 United States geographic areas. Cohort assignment in the prospective study relied on participant-reported clinical history from a screening survey and a study questionnaire. ImmuneRACE Cohort 3 recovered participants were defined by two consecutive negative NP/OP PCR tests, healthcare professional clearance, or symptom resolution. In the prospective study, whole blood, serum and a nasopharyngeal or oropharyngeal swab were collected from each participant by mobile phlebotomists. Additional blood draws and questionnaires over a roughly two-month period could optionally be provided by prospective study participants. Prospective study blood samples were shipped either frozen or at room temperature before DNA extraction.

Sequenced material: PBMCs or T cells enriched from blood (not recorded which). The V and J segments used are TRBV9 and TRBJ2-1; 9 bases in the middle match TRBD2. The TCR comes from a woman between 25 and 40 years old who had recovered from COVID-19. In nucleotide form, the sequence is TGTGCCAGCAGCGTAGGCGGACTAGCGTCTTCGTCCGGGGCTGAGCAGTTCTTC. This is translated as CASSVGGLASSSGAEQFF.